This T cell receptor (beta chain) was sequenced in a study of cytomegalovirus exposure and HLA in healthy donors. Study results and caveats: Whilst most TCR sequences proved rare, a subset of public TCRs occurred across many donors.

Concerning this clone itself: What it binds is not known.

The germline gives CDR1 MNHNY, CDR2 SVGAGI (reference sequence). V was shortened by 2 bases and J by 3 bases, with 11 bases between the two germline ends. The CDR3 contains 14 residues. Clones were sequenced by immunoSEQ multiplex PCR, and TCRdb holds only the in-frame ones, with some missing. The sample holds approximately 280,000 clones, about 86% seen once. This chain uses TRBV6-6 with TRBJ2-7, with D possibly matching TRBD1 (5 bases). The material sequenced was PBMCs. The origin of this receptor is a woman in her late teens or twenties in good health and CMV-seronegative. The CDR3 nucleotides are TGTGCCAGCAGTTACAGCAGGGAAGACTACGAGCAGTACTTC. Protein product: CASSYSREDYEQYF.